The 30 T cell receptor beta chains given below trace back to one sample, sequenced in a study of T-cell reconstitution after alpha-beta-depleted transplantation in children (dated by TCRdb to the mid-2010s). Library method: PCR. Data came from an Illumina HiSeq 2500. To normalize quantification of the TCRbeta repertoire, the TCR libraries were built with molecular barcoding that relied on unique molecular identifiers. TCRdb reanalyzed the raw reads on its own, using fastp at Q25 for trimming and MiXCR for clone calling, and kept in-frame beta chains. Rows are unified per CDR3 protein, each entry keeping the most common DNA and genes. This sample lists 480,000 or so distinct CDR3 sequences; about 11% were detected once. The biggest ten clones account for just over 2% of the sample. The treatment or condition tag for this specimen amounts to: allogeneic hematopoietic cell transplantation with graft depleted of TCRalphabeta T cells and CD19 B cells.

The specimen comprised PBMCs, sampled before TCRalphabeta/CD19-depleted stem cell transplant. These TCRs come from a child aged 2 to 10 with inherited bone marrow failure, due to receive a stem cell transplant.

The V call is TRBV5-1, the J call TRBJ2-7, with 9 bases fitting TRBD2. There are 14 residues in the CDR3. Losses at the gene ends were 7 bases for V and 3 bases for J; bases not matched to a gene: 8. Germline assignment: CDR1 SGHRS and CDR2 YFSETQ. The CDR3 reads CASCGGLADYEQYF. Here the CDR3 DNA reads TGCGCCAGCTGCGGGGGACTAGCCGACTACGAGCAGTACTTC.

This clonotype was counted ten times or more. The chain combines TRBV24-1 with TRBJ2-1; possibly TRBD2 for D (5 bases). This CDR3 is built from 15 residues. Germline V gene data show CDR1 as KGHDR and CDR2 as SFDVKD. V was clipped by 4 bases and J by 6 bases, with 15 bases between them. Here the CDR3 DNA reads TGTGCCACCAGTGACCTTTGGGCAGGAGGCAATGAGCAGTTCTTC. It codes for CATSDLWAGGNEQFF.

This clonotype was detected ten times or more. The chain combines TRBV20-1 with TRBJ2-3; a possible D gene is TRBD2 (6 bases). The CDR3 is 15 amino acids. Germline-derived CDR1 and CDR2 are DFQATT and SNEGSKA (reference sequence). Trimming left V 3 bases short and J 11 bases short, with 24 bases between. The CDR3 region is CSASIPGLEPPQQYF. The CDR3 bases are TGCAGTGCTAGTATTCCGGGACTTGAACCTCCCCAGCAGTATTTT.

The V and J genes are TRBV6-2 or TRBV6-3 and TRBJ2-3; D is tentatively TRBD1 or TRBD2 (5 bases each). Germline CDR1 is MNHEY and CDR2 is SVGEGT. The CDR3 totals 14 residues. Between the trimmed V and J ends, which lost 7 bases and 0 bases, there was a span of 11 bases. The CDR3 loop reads CASISRDSTDTQYF. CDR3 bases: TGTGCCAGCATCTCGAGGGACAGCACAGATACGCAGTATTTT.

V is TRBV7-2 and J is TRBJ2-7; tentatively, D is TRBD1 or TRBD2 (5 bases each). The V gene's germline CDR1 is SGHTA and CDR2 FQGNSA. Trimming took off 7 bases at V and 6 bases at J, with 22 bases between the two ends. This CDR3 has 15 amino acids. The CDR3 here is CASTVLGGGYSEQYF. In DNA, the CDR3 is TGTGCCAGCACCGTACTTGGTGGGGGTTATAGCGAGCAGTACTTC.

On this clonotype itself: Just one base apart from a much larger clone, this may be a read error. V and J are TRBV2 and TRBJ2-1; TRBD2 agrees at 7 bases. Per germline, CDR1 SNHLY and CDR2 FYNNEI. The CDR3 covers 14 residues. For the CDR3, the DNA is TGTGTCAGCAGTTACGGGGACTACGGCTTAGCGCAGTTCTTC. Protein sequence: CVSSYGDYGLAQFF.

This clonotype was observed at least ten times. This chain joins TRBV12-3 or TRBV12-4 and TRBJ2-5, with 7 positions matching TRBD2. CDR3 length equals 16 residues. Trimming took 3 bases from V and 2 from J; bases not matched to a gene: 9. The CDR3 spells CASSLGRLAAQETQYF. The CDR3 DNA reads TGTGCCAGCAGTTTGGGTAGGCTAGCGGCACAAGAGACCCAGTACTTC.

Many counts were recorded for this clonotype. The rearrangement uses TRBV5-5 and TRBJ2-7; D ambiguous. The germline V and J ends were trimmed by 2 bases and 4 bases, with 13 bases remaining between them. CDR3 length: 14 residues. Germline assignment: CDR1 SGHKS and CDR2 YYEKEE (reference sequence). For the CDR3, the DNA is TGTGCCAGCAGCTTCCTCCTTGACCAGTACGAGCAGTACTTC. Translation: CASSFLLDQYEQYF. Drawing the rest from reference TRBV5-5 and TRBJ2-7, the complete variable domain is DAGVTQSPTHLIKTRGQQVTLRCSPISGHKSVSWYQQVLGQGPQFIFQYYEKEERGRGNFPDRFSARQFPNYSSELNVNALLLGDSALYLCASSFLLDQYEQYFGPGTRLTVT.

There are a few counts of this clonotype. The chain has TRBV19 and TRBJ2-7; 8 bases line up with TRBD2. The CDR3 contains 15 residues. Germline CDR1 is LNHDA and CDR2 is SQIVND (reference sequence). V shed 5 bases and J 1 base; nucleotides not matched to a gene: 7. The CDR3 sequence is CASSRSSGGSYEQYF. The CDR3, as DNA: TGTGCCAGTAGTCGGTCCAGCGGGGGTTCCTACGAGCAGTACTTC.

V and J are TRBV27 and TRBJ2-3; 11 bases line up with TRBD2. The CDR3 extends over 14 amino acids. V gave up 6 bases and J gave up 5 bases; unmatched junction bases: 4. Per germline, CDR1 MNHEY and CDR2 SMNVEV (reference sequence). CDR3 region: CASRTSGIGDTQYF. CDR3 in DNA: TGTGCCAGCAGGACTAGCGGGATAGGAGATACGCAGTATTTT.

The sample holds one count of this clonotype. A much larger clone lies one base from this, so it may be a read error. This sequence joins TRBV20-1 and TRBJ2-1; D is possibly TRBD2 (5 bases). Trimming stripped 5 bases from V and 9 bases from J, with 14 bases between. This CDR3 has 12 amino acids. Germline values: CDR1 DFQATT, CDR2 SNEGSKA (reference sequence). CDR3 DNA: TGCAGTGCTGGGAGACGGGGTGGTGAGCAGTTCTTC. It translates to CSAGRRGGEQFF.

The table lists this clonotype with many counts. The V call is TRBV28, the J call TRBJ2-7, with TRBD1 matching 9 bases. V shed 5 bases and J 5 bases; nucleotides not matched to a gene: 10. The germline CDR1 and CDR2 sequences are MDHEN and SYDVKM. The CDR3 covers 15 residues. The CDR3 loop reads CASSRPPGTGNEQYF. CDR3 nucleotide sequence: TGTGCCAGCAGTCGGCCGCCCGGGACAGGGAACGAGCAGTACTTC.

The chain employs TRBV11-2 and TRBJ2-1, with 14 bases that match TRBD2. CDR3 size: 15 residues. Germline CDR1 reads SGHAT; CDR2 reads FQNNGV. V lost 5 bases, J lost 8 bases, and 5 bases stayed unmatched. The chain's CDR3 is CASSMGLAGVDEQFF. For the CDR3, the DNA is TGTGCCAGCAGCATGGGACTAGCGGGAGTCGATGAGCAGTTCTTC.

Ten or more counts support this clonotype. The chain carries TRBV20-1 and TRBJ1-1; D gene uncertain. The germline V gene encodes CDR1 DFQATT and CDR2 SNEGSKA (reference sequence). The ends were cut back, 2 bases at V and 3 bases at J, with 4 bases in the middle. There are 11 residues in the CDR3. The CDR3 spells CSARTHTEAFF. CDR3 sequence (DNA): TGCAGTGCTAGAACCCACACTGAAGCTTTCTTT.

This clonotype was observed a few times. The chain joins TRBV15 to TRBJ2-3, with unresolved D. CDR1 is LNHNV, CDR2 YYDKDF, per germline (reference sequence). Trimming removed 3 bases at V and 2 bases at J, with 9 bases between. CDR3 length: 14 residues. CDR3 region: CATSSGTSTDTQYF. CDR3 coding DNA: TGTGCCACCAGCAGTGGTACCTCCACAGATACGCAGTATTTT.

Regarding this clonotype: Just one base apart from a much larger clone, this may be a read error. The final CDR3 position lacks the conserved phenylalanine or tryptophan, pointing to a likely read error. The CDR3 coding sequence is TGTGCCAGCAGTCCCCAAGCCTGGTGGGAGCAGTACTTA. This sequence encodes CASSPQAWWEQYL. V gene TRBV27 combines with J gene TRBJ2-7; D remains unclear. Deletions cut 5 bases from V and 7 bases from J, with 15 bases between. Germline V gene lookup returns CDR1 MNHEY and CDR2 SMNVEV (reference sequence). This CDR3 contains 13 residues.

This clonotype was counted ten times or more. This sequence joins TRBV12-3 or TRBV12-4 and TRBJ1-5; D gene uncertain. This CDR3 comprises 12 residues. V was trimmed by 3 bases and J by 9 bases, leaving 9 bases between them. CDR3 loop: CASSFTFRPQHF. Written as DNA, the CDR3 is TGTGCCAGCAGTTTTACCTTTCGGCCCCAGCATTTT.

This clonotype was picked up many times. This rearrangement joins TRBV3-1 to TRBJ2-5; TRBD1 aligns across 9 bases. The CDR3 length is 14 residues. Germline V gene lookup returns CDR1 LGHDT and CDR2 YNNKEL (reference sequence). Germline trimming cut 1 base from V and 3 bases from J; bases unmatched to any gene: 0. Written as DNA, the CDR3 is TGTGCCAGCAGCCAAGGACAGGGGGAAGAGACCCAGTACTTC. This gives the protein CASSQGQGEETQYF.

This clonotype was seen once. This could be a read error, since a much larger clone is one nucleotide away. CDR3: CASSLGARGGDQYF. Written as DNA, the CDR3 is TGCGCCAGCAGCTTGGGAGCTCGGGGAGGCGACCAGTACTTC. The chain couples TRBV5-1 to TRBJ2-7; a possible D gene is TRBD2 (6 bases). Trimming took off 0 bases at V and 10 bases at J, with 17 bases between the two ends. The CDR3 loop spans 14 amino acids. Germline CDR1 and CDR2: SGHRS and YFSETQ.

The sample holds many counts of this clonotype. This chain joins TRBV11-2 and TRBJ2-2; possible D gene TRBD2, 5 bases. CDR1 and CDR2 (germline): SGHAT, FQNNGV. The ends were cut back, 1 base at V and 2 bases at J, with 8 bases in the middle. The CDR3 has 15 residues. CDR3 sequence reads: CASSLVRGNTGELFF. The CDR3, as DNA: TGTGCCAGCAGCTTAGTTCGGGGTAACACCGGGGAGCTGTTTTTT.

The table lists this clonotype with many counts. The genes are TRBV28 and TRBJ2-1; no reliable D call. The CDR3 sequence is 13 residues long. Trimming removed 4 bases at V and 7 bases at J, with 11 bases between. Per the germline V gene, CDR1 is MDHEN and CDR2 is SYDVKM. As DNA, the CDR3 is TGTGCCAGCAGTTCCTTCGTGGGGAATGAGCAGTTCTTC. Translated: CASSSFVGNEQFF.

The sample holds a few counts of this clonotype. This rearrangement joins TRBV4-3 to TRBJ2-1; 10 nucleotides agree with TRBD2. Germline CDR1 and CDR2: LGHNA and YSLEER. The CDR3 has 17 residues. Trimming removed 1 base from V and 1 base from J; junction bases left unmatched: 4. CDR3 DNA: TGCGCCAGCAGCCAAGGGTGGACTAGCGGTTCCTACAATGAGCAGTTCTTC. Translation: CASSQGWTSGSYNEQFF.

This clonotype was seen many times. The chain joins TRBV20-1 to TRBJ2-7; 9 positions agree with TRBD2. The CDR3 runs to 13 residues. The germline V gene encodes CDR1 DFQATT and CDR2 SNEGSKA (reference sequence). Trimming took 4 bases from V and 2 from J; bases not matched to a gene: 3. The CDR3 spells CSATSGNTYEQYF. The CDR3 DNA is TGCAGTGCTACTAGCGGGAATACCTACGAGCAGTACTTC.

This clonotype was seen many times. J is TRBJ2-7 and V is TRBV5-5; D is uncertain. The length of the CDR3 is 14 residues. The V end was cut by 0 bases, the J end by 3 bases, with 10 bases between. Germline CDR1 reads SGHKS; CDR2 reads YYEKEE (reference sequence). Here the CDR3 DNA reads TGTGCCAGCAGCTTGGTATCAGGACGCTACGAGCAGTACTTC. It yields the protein CASSLVSGRYEQYF.

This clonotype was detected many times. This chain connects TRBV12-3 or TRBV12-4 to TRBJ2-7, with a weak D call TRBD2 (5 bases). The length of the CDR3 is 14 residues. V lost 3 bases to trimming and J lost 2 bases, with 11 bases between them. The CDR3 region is CASSLGGPTYEQYF. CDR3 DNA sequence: TGTGCCAGCAGTTTGGGCGGGCCCACCTACGAGCAGTACTTC.

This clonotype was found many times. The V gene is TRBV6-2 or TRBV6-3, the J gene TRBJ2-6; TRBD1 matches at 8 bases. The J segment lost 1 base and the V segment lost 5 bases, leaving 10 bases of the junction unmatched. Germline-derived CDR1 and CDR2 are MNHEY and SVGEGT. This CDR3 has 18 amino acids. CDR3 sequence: CASSGHRGTVSGANVLTF. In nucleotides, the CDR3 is TGTGCCAGCAGTGGACACAGGGGGACAGTATCTGGGGCCAACGTCCTGACTTTC.

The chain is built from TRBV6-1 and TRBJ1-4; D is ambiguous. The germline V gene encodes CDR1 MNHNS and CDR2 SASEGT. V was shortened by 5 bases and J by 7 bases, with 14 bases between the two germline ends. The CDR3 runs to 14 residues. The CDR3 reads CASSTPSDGEKLFF. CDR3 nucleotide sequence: TGTGCCAGCAGTACGCCAAGTGACGGTGAAAAACTGTTTTTT.

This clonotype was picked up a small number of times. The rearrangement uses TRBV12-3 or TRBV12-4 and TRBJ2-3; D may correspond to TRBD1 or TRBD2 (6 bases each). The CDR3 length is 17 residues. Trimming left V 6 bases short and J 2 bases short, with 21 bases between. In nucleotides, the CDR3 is TGTGCCAGCAGAACACCTAGGGGGGTTGGCTACACAGATACGCAGTATTTT. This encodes CASRTPRGVGYTDTQYF.

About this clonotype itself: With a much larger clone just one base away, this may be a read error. In DNA form, the CDR3 reads TGTGCCAGCAGTTCGGGGGGACCAGTGGGGACCCAGTACTTC. Translation gives CASSSGGPVGTQYF. V usage is TRBV2 and J usage is TRBJ2-5, with 7 positions matching TRBD2. Germline V CDR1 and CDR2: SNHLY, FYNNEI. V lost 5 bases, J lost 7 bases, and 10 bases stayed unmatched. There are 14 residues in the CDR3.

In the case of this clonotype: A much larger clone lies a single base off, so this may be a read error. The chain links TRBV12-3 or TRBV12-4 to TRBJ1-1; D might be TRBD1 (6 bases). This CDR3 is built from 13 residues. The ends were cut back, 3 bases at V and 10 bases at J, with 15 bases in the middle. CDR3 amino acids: CASSLLRQAAAFF. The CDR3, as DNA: TGTGCCAGCAGTTTGCTTAGACAGGCGGCAGCTTTCTTT.